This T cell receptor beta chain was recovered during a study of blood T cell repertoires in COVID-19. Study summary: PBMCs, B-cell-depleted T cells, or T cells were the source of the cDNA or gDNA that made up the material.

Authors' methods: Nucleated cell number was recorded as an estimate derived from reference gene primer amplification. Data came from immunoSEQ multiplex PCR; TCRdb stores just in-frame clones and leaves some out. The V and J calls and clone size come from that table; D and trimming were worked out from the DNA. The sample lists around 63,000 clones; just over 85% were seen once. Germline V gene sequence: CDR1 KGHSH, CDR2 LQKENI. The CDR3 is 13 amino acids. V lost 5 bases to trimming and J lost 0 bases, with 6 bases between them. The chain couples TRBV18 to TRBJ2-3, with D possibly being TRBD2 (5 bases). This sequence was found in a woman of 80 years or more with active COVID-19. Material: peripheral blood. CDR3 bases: TGTGCCAGCTCATGGACTAGCACAGATACGCAGTATTTT. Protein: CASSWTSTDTQYF.